The 5 T cell receptor beta chains given below trace back to one sample, sequenced in a study of tumor-infiltrating lymphocytes in localized non-small cell lung cancer. Sequencing used immunoSEQ multiplex PCR; TCRdb keeps in-frame clones, though not all of them. The sample includes approximately 12,000 clones, 66% of them seen just once. The sample was lung tumor tissue. These receptors all stem from a human donor with non-small cell lung cancer.

As regards this clone: The conserved closing phenylalanine or tryptophan is absent in this CDR3, likely reflecting a read error. It is unclear where the CDR3 begins or ends on the DNA, so no DNA is shown, and the CDR3 is as TCRdb lists it. V is TRBV6-1 and J is TRBJ2-7; the table's D call, TRBD1, has no DNA check behind it. Counting both end residues, the CDR3 totals 10 amino acids. Germline CDR1 reads MNHNS; CDR2 reads SASEGT. The CDR3 reads CASSDPDRAG.

This chain connects TRBV18 to TRBJ2-1; D is unclear. The germline V gene has CDR1 KGHSH and CDR2 LQKENI. Trimming stripped 3 bases from V and 5 bases from J, with 8 bases between. This CDR3 comprises 13 residues. CDR3 sequence: CASSPAVDNEQFF. The CDR3, as DNA: TGTGCCAGCTCACCCGCGGTCGACAATGAGCAGTTCTTC.

The rearrangement joins TRBV11-2 to TRBJ2-1; no clear D gene. Trimming cost V 6 bases and J 9 bases, with 9 bases left between them. The germline gives CDR1 SGHAT, CDR2 FQNNGV. CDR3 size: 11 residues. In DNA, the CDR3 is TGTGCCAGCAGTCCATATGGTGAGCAGTTCTTC. It translates to CASSPYGEQFF.

This clone was observed a few times. Mismatch with germline at one junction end may stem from a read error. The gene calls are TRBV11-2 and TRBJ2-1; D gene ambiguous. The CDR3 totals 13 residues. In germline, CDR1 is SGHAT, CDR2 FQNNGV. The DNA of the CDR3 is TGTGCCAGCAGCTTAGAGTCTGCAGGCGAGCGGTTCTTC. This translates into CASSLESAGERFF.

The chain is built from TRBV5-1 and TRBJ2-7, with TRBD2 matching over 7 bases. The ends lost 1 base at V and 3 bases at J; junction bases unmatched: 1. This CDR3 has 13 amino acids. Germline V gene sequence: CDR1 SGHRS, CDR2 YFSETQ. The CDR3 region is CASSLSGVYEQYF. The CDR3 coding sequence is TGCGCCAGCAGCTTGAGCGGGGTCTACGAGCAGTACTTC.